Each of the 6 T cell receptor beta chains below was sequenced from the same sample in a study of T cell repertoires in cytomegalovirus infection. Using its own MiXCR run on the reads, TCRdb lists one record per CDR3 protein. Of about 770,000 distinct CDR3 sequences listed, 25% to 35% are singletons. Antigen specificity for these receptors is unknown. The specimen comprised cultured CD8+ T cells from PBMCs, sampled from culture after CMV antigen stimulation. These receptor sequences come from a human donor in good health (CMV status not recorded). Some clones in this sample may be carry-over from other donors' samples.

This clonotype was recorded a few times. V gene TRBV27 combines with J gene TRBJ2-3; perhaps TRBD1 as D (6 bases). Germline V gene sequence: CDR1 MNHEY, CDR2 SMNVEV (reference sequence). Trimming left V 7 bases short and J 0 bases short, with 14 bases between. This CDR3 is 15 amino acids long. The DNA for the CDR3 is TGTGCCAGCACGTGGATGGGGGCGAGCACAGATACGCAGTATTTT. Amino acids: CASTWMGASTDTQYF.

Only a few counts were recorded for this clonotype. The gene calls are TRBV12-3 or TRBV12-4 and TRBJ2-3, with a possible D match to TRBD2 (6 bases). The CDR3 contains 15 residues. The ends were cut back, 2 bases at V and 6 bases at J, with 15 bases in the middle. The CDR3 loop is CASSLSGSKGDTQYF. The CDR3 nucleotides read TGTGCCAGCAGTTTAAGCGGGTCTAAGGGGGATACGCAGTATTTT.

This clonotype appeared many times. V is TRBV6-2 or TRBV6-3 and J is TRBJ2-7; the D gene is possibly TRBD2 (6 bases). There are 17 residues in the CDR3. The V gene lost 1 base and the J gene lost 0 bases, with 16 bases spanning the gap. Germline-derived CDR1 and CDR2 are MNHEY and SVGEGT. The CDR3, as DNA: TGTGCCAGCAGTTACTTGGGGAGGTATAAAATCTCCTACGAGCAGTACGTC. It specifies CASSYLGRYKISYEQYV.

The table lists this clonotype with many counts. The chain's CDR3 is CASIGGGSGDTQYF. DNA for the CDR3: TGTGCCAGCATCGGGGGGGGGTCCGGAGATACGCAGTATTTT. This chain joins TRBV7-2 and TRBJ2-3, with 8 bases identical to TRBD2. Germline CDR1 and CDR2: SGHTA and FQGNSA. Trimming at V came to 7 bases and at J to 5 bases, leaving 8 bases not matched to a gene. The CDR3 consists of 14 residues.

The CDR3 reads CASSLSLQGAYGYTF. The CDR3 nucleotides read TGTGCCAGCAGTTTATCCCTACAGGGTGCCTATGGCTACACCTTC. The chain is built from TRBV27 and TRBJ1-2; tentatively, D is TRBD1 (6 bases). CDR1 is MNHEY, CDR2 SMNVEV, per germline (reference sequence). V shed 0 bases and J shed 4 bases, with 12 bases lying between them. The CDR3 is 15 amino acids.

The CDR3 loop reads CASSELGGEETQYF. DNA for the CDR3: TGTGCCAGCAGTGAACTAGGGGGGGAAGAGACCCAGTACTTC. The V call is TRBV6-1, the J call TRBJ2-5, with D perhaps TRBD2 (7 bases). Trimming stripped 2 bases from V and 3 bases from J, with 10 bases between. CDR1 is MNHNS and CDR2 is SASEGT in the germline V gene. The CDR3 is 14 amino acids.